Many counts were recorded for the clone carrying this T cell receptor beta chain. Its antigen is undetermined. This CDR3 contains 12 residues. V was shortened by 4 bases and J by 8 bases, with 12 bases between the two germline ends. Germline V gives CDR1 SQVTM, CDR2 ANQGSEA. Within Nashville, Tennessee resided all donors, each a Caucasian adult. This specimen belongs to a study of shared clonotypes between healthy human individuals. Overall study results and limits: What naive subsets generally showed was a larger estimated richness than memory subsets showed.

Repertoires were generated with immunoSEQ multiplex PCR, while TCRdb's copy carries only in-frame clones and drops some. The sample includes 780,000 or so clones, over 60% of them seen just once. The chain links TRBV29-1 to TRBJ2-1, with D perhaps TRBD1 or TRBD2 (5 bases each). The sequence was obtained from a woman aged 25 to 39 in good health. Sequences were obtained from memory CD4+ T cells sorted from blood. Sample subset: CD45RA-negative fraction. CDR3 nucleotide sequence: TGCAGCGTTGGGCCAGGGACGTATGAGCAGTTCTTC. The encoded protein is CSVGPGTYEQFF.